This TCR beta chain was sequenced in a study of Ad26.COV2.S vaccination and SARS-CoV-2 variants. The wider study: By the intramuscular route, Ad26.COV2.S was given once, or twice 56 days apart.

Sequencing used immunoSEQ multiplex PCR; TCRdb keeps in-frame clones, though not all of them. The profile covers over 400,000 clones, with about 92% appearing a single time and approximately 4.5% taken by the ten largest. Documented treatment: some 20 received Ad26.COV2.S at low or high dose, single or two shots; roughly five received placebo; per-sample allocation not given. Collection of the samples took place on day 63 after the first injection of vaccine or placebo. This CDR3 is built from 15 residues. CDR1 LGHNA and CDR2 YSLEER come from the germline V gene. The V end was cut by 0 bases, the J end by 0 bases, with 8 bases between.

This specimen was peripheral blood, taken in a trial of Ad26.COV2.S vaccine versus placebo. The rearrangement uses TRBV4-3 and TRBJ1-1; D unresolved. This receptor was obtained from a person between 18 and 65 years old who received the Ad26.COV2.S COVID-19 vaccine or a placebo. Here the CDR3 reads CASSQEGNLNTEAFF. The CDR3 DNA follows: TGCGCCAGCAGCCAAGAAGGGAATTTGAACACTGAAGCTTTCTTT.